A single sample is the source of the 17 T cell receptor beta chains below, sequenced in a study of CD8+CD57+ T cells in acquired aplastic anemia (dated 2018 in TCRdb). The instrument given in TCRdb is Illumina HiSeq 2000. TCR beta VDJ combination and CDR3 sequence profiling used genomic DNA as the template. In-frame beta chains were kept once TCRdb had trimmed the public reads at Q25 with fastp and called clones with MiXCR. One record per CDR3 amino acid sequence lists the most common genes and DNA. For this sample the table gives hundreds of thousands of distinct CDR3 sequences, of which about two thirds were detected only once. The ten largest clones add up to 3% to 5% of the sample. What was sequenced was sorted CD4+, CD8+, or CD8+CD57+ T cells (not recorded which) from PBMCs. The receptor set was obtained from a human donor in good health, serving as a control.

On this clonotype itself: One junction end disagrees with the germline gene, perhaps due to a read error. The rearrangement links TRBV7-9 to TRBJ2-5, with a tentative D call TRBD1 (5 bases). This CDR3 has 14 residues. CDR1 is SEHNR, CDR2 FQNEAQ, per germline (reference sequence). The CDR3 spells CASSLKGAVNTEAF. The CDR3 DNA reads TGTGCCAGCAGCCTGAAAGGGGCAGTGAACACCGAAGCCTTC.

This clonotype has a count of ten or more. The V and J genes are TRBV18 and TRBJ2-7, with TRBD2 identical over 10 bases. Germline V gives CDR1 KGHSH, CDR2 LQKENI. V was pared by 3 bases and J by 4 bases, with 3 bases of the junction left unmatched. This CDR3 region has 14 residues. Here the CDR3 DNA reads TGTGCCAGCTCACCCAGCGGGGGGGCATACGAGCAGTACTTC. It encodes CASSPSGGAYEQYF. The whole variable domain, remainder taken from reference TRBV18 and TRBJ2-7, is NAGVMQNPRHLVRRRGQEARLRCSPMKGHSHVYWYRQLPEEGLKFMVYLQKENIIDESGMPKERFSAEFPKEGPSILRIQQVVRGDSAAYFCASSPSGGAYEQYFGPGTRLTVT.

This chain links TRBV2 with TRBJ1-4, with D possibly being TRBD1 (6 bases). Trimming pared 4 bases from V and 15 bases from J, leaving 24 bases between. The CDR3 runs 15 residues. Germline values: CDR1 SNHLY, CDR2 FYNNEI. CDR3 coding DNA: TGTGCCAGCAGTGTGGAGGGGGATCAGGCCGAAAATTTGTTTTTT. Translating gives CASSVEGDQAENLFF.

This clonotype was detected only once. At one boundary the junction diverges from the germline segment, which might be a read error. Here the CDR3 reads CASSLGTGGAETQYF. The CDR3 DNA is TGTGCCAGCAGCTTAGGCACTGGCGGGGCAGAGACGCAGTACTTC. The chain is built from TRBV28 and TRBJ2-5; tentatively, D is TRBD2 (6 bases). CDR1 and CDR2 (germline): MDHEN, SYDVKM. The CDR3 loop spans 15 amino acids.

On this clonotype itself: Compared with germline, one end of the junction differs, possibly owing to a read error. V usage is TRBV7-2 and J usage is TRBJ2-6, with D tentatively TRBD1 (5 bases). Germline V lookup: CDR1 SGHTA, CDR2 FQGNSA. The CDR3 sequence is 14 residues long. CDR3 nucleotides: TGTGCCAGCAGCGTGCTGCATGGGGCCGGCGACACCTTCTTC. It translates to CASSVLHGAGDTFF.

Note on this clonotype: This could be a read error, since a much larger clone is one nucleotide away. The CDR3 region is CASTLQMNTEAFF. Written as DNA, the CDR3 is TGTGCCAGCACCCTCCAAATGAACACTGAAGCTTTCTTT. V is TRBV7-9 and J is TRBJ1-1; D is ambiguous. The CDR3 covers 13 residues. The germline V and J ends were trimmed by 7 bases and 0 bases, with 9 bases remaining between them. In germline, CDR1 is SEHNR, CDR2 FQNEAQ (reference sequence).

The chain combines TRBV10-3 with TRBJ2-5; 8 nucleotides match TRBD2. The trim removed 5 bases at V and 9 bases at J, leaving 11 bases unmatched. The CDR3 consists of 14 residues. Per the germline V gene, CDR1 is ENHRY and CDR2 is SYGVKD. CDR3 region: CAISRPGGGEPQYF. CDR3 DNA sequence: TGTGCCATCAGTCGGCCGGGGGGGGGTGAACCCCAGTACTTC.

The CDR3 nucleotides read TGTGCCACCACGGGAGACCTAAATTCACCCCTCCACTTT. As protein: CATTGDLNSPLHF. This chain joins TRBV10-3 and TRBJ1-6, with D hard to call. Trimming pared 10 bases from V and 7 bases from J, leaving 14 bases between. CDR1 is ENHRY and CDR2 is SYGVKD in the germline V gene. There are 13 residues in the CDR3.

This clonotype was found many times. The chain couples TRBV5-8 to TRBJ2-7; possible D gene TRBD2, 5 bases. Trimming pared 0 bases from V and 2 bases from J, leaving 18 bases between. This CDR3 contains 17 residues. Per germline, CDR1 SGHTS and CDR2 YDEGEE. The chain's CDR3 is CASSLAKGAGSPYEQYF. CDR3 in DNA: TGTGCCAGCAGCTTGGCCAAGGGTGCTGGGAGCCCCTACGAGCAGTACTTC. Looking up the rest from reference TRBV5-8 and TRBJ2-7 gives the full variable domain: EAGVTQSPTHLIKTRGQQATLRCSPISGHTSVYWYQQALGLGLQFLLWYDEGEERNRGNFPPRFSGRQFPNYSSELNVNALELEDSALYLCASSLAKGAGSPYEQYFGPGTRLTVT.

This clonotype was picked up many times. The V and J genes are TRBV11-2 and TRBJ1-1; D remains unclear. Trimming took off 0 bases at V and 4 bases at J, with 6 bases between the two ends. Germline CDR1 is SGHAT and CDR2 is FQNNGV. The CDR3 extends over 13 amino acids. The CDR3 DNA reads as TGTGCCAGCAGCTTAGATAGGCGCACTGAAGCTTTCTTT. Translation: CASSLDRRTEAFF.

Note on this clonotype: The junction differs from germline at one of its ends, possibly a read error. The chain is built from TRBV15 and TRBJ1-2; D might be TRBD1 (6 bases). The CDR3 runs 15 residues. Looked up from germline, CDR1 is LNHNV and CDR2 is YYDKDF (reference sequence). CDR3 nucleotides: TGTGCCAGCACCTGGGGCATCAGGGGCGTTTATGGCTACGCCTTC. Protein product: CASTWGIRGVYGYAF.

The CDR3 reads CSSWHSAEQYF. CDR3 DNA: TGCAGCAGCTGGCACAGCGCCGAGCAGTACTTC. The chain has TRBV29-1 and TRBJ2-7; D not resolved. Germline V gene sequence: CDR1 SQVTM, CDR2 ANQGSEA. The CDR3 length is 11 residues. Between the trimmed V and J ends, which lost 8 bases and 6 bases, there was a span of 14 bases.

The chain joins TRBV2 to TRBJ2-5; D gene unclear. The J call is in doubt because the DNA end fits TRBJ1-6 better. The CDR3 covers 14 residues. Germline V gene data show CDR1 as SNHLY and CDR2 as FYNNEI. In DNA, the CDR3 is TGTGCCAGCAGTGAAGGGTCCTTCAGTTCACCCCTCCACTTT. This codes for CASSEGSFSSPLHF.

About this clonotype: Given a much more abundant clone one base away, this may be a read error. This chain connects TRBV5-1 to TRBJ1-1; a possible D gene is TRBD1 (5 bases). The CDR3 runs to 14 residues. CDR1 is SGHRS, CDR2 YFSETQ, per germline. This chain's CDR3 is CASSSTTDNTEALF. The CDR3 nucleotides are TGCGCCAGCAGTAGTACGACGGACAACACTGAAGCTCTCTTT.

This clonotype showed up just once. This may be a read error, as it is one base from a much larger clone. This sequence joins TRBV11-3 and TRBJ2-5, with 8 positions matching TRBD1. This CDR3 region has 17 residues. Trimming took 8 bases from V and 4 from J; bases not matched to a gene: 18. Germline-derived CDR1 and CDR2 are SGHNT and YENEEA. CDR3 residues: CASGGGQGRSQGETQYF. CDR3 DNA: TGTGCCAGCGGCGGCGGACAGGGAAGGTCTCAAGGAGAGACCCAGTACTTC.

For the CDR3, the DNA is TGTGCCAGCAGCTTTGAAGGGCTACTCTCTGCCAAGCATTTT. This codes for CASSFEGLLSAKHF. The V call is TRBV7-2, the J call TRBJ1-5; D remains ambiguous. Germline V gene lookup returns CDR1 SGHTA and CDR2 FQGNSA. The V and J ends lost 3 bases and 14 bases respectively, with 20 bases between them. This CDR3 spans 14 amino acids.

This chain joins TRBV7-3 and TRBJ1-3; the D is unclear. V lost 2 bases and J 5 bases, leaving 22 bases between the germline ends. CDR3 size: 18 residues. The germline V gene has CDR1 SGHTA and CDR2 FQGTGA. The CDR3: CASSLHPHGTDTRNTIYF. The CDR3 DNA reads as TGTGCCAGCAGCTTACACCCCCACGGCACAGATACGCGAAACACCATATATTTT.